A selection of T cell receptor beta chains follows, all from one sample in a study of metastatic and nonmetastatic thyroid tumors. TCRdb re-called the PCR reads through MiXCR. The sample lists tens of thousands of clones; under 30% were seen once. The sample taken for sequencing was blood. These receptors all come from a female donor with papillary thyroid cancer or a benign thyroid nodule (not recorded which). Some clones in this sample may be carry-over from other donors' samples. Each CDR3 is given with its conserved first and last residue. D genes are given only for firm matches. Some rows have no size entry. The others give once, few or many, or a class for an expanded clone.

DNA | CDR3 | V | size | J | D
TGTGCCAGCAGTTTATCCTTGGGACAGGGAGGATTTTATGGCTACACCTTC | CASSLSLGQGGFYGYTF | TRBV27 | many | TRBJ1-2 | TRBD1
TGTGCCAGTAGTAAAAGACAGGGATTCGGAAGCACAGATACGCAGTATTTT | CASSKRQGFGSTDTQYF | TRBV19 | NA | TRBJ2-3 | TRBD1
TGTGCCAGCCAGGAGAGCAATGAGCAGTTCTTC | CASQESNEQFF | TRBV12-3/TRBV12-4 | few | TRBJ2-1 | NA
TGTGCCAGCAGTTCCCAGCGGGGAGCCTACGAGCAGTACTTC | CASSSQRGAYEQYF | TRBV12-3/TRBV12-4 | NA | TRBJ2-7 | TRBD2
TGTGCCAGCAGTTTGGTGAGGACAGGGAACTATGGCTACACCTTC | CASSLVRTGNYGYTF | TRBV12-3/TRBV12-4 | few | TRBJ1-2 | TRBD1
TGTGCCAGCAGCTTAGAGGGACTTGAGAGCACTGAAGCTTTCTTT | CASSLEGLESTEAFF | TRBV11-3 | NA | TRBJ1-1 | NA
TGTGCCAGCTCACCCTACTCAGGACGGACTAATGAAAAACTGTTTTTT | CASSPYSGRTNEKLFF | TRBV18 | NA | TRBJ1-4 | NA
TGTGCCTGGAGTGTGAAGGGAAATTCACCCCTCCACTTT | CAWSVKGNSPLHF | TRBV30 | NA | TRBJ1-6 | NA
TGTGCCACCAGTGACCCGGACAGCTACGAGCAGTACTTC | CATSDPDSYEQYF | TRBV24-1 | NA | TRBJ2-7 | NA
TGTGCCAGCAGCCTCGGACGCCTCATGAACACTGAAGCTTTCTTT | CASSLGRLMNTEAFF | TRBV7-2 | NA | TRBJ1-1 | NA
TGTGCCAGCAGTTACTCCAATAGGTTCGGTGAGCTGTTTTTT | CASSYSNRFGELFF | TRBV6-5 | NA | TRBJ2-2 | NA
TGTGCCAGCAGGTACTATCGGACAAGCTCCTACAATGAGCAGTTCTTC | CASRYYRTSSYNEQFF | TRBV28 | few | TRBJ2-1 | NA
TGTGCCAGCAGTGAATCCGGAGGAGAACAGTACTTC | CASSESGGEQYF | TRBV6-1 | NA | TRBJ2-7 | NA
TGTGCCAGCAGCTCGGGACGGAACTACGAGCAGTACTTC | CASSSGRNYEQYF | TRBV7-2 | NA | TRBJ2-7 | NA
TGCGCCAGCAGCTTGTTTTTTGTGGCAGGGGTCGGGAACACTGAAGCTTTCTTT | CASSLFFVAGVGNTEAFF | TRBV5-1 | NA | TRBJ1-1 | NA
TGTGCCAGCAGCCAAGTGGGCGGACAAGAGACCCAGTACTTC | CASSQVGGQETQYF | TRBV3-1 | NA | TRBJ2-5 | NA
TGTGCCAGCAGTTTAGGGGGCGGGGGCCTCCAAGAGACCCAGTACTTC | CASSLGGGGLQETQYF | TRBV12-3/TRBV12-4 | few | TRBJ2-5 | NA
TGTGCCAGCAGCTTACTGACAGGGGGTGATTCACCCCTCCACTTT | CASSLLTGGDSPLHF | TRBV6-6 | few | TRBJ1-6 | TRBD1
TGTGCCAGCAGTTTACAAGTGGGTTACTACAATGAGCAGTTCTTC | CASSLQVGYYNEQFF | TRBV12-3/TRBV12-4 | many | TRBJ2-1 | NA
TGTGCCAGCCTAAGAGGGGTATTGGAGACCCAGTACTTC | CASLRGVLETQYF | TRBV7-8 | many | TRBJ2-5 | NA
TGTGCCAGTAGTATAGGCAGGGGCTCTGAAGCTTTCTTT | CASSIGRGSEAFF | TRBV19 | few | TRBJ1-1 | NA
TGTGCCAGCAGCCAGAGTGGAAACACCATATATTTT | CASSQSGNTIYF | TRBV3-1 | NA | TRBJ1-3 | NA
TGCGCCAGCAGTGAAGTGGTACAGCCCCAGCATTTT | CASSEVVQPQHF | TRBV10-2 | NA | TRBJ1-5 | NA
TGTGCCAGCAGCCGCACGGTCCCGGGGGGAGATACGCAGTATTTT | CASSRTVPGGDTQYF | TRBV5-6 | many | TRBJ2-3 | TRBD2
TGTGCCAGCAGTGGGACAGGGGTTCGCGGAGAGACCCAGTACTTC | CASSGTGVRGETQYF | TRBV6-2/TRBV6-3 | medium-sized | TRBJ2-5 | TRBD1
TGTGCCAGCAGTTTCTCGGACGCCTTCTACGAGCAGTACTTC | CASSFSDAFYEQYF | TRBV28 | medium-sized | TRBJ2-7 | NA
TGTGCCAGCAGCTTTGGTGTTCGGGGCAATGAGCAGTTCTTC | CASSFGVRGNEQFF | TRBV11-2 | few | TRBJ2-1 | NA
TGTGCCAGTAGTTCTACCTTAAGCTCCTACGAGCAGTACTTC | CASSSTLSSYEQYF | TRBV19 | NA | TRBJ2-7 | NA
TGCAGTGCCCCCTCGGAATCGCAGCCCCAGCATTTT | CSAPSESQPQHF | TRBV20-1 | NA | TRBJ1-5 | NA
TGTGCCAGCAGGAGGCCGGGGCACTCCTACGAGCAGTACTTC | CASRRPGHSYEQYF | TRBV12-3/TRBV12-4 | few | TRBJ2-7 | NA
TGTGCCTGGAGTGCGACTGGGCAGGGGAGAACTGAAGCTTTCTTT | CAWSATGQGRTEAFF | TRBV30 | few | TRBJ1-1 | NA
TGTGCCTGGAGTGTAGAGGTTACACACGGGGAGCTGTTTTTT | CAWSVEVTHGELFF | TRBV30 | NA | TRBJ2-2 | NA
TGTGCCAGCAGCCCTCGGGCCGTAGGGTCCTACGAGCAGTACTTC | CASSPRAVGSYEQYF | TRBV11-3 | NA | TRBJ2-7 | NA
TGTGCCAGCAGTTTATCTACCCGCTACGAGCAGTACTTC | CASSLSTRYEQYF | TRBV27 | few | TRBJ2-7 | NA
TGTGCCAGCAGTCCTAGCGGCTCCTACAATGAGCAGTTCTTC | CASSPSGSYNEQFF | TRBV6-1 | NA | TRBJ2-1 | TRBD2
TGCGCCAGCAGCCAAGTGGCTGGACAAATAAACACCGGGGAGCTGTTTTTT | CASSQVAGQINTGELFF | TRBV4-1 | NA | TRBJ2-2 | NA
TGTGCCAGCAGTAATACAGGGGAGGGTAATCGTGGCTACACCTTC | CASSNTGEGNRGYTF | TRBV6-1 | few | TRBJ1-2 | TRBD1
TGTGCCAGCAGCTCCACAGGGGGCGTCGGTAAAGAGCAGTTCTTC | CASSSTGGVGKEQFF | TRBV5-5 | NA | TRBJ2-1 | TRBD1
TGTGCCAGCAGCTTATTTTCAGTCACGGGGCCCTACGAGCAGTACTTC | CASSLFSVTGPYEQYF | TRBV11-1 | many | TRBJ2-7 | NA
TGCGCCAGCAGCCAGACGTGGAGACAGGGCTCCTACGAGCAGTACTTC | CASSQTWRQGSYEQYF | TRBV4-3 | many | TRBJ2-7 | TRBD1
TGTGCCAGCAGTGATCTAAGAGGCGGCTACACCTTC | CASSDLRGGYTF | TRBV2 | few | TRBJ1-2 | NA
TGTGCCAGCAGTTCCTTAGACAATGAGCAGTTCTTC | CASSSLDNEQFF | TRBV6-2/TRBV6-3 | NA | TRBJ2-1 | NA
TGTGCCAGCAGCTTAGATCGGGGGGGAAAACTGTTTTTT | CASSLDRGGKLFF | TRBV11-2 | NA | TRBJ1-4 | NA
TGTGCCAGCTCCGGCAGCTCCCCCGAGCAGTACTTC | CASSGSSPEQYF | TRBV18 | NA | TRBJ2-7 | NA
TGTGCCAGCAGAGCGACTGCAGGCCCCCAAGGGACCCAGTACTTC | CASRATAGPQGTQYF | TRBV6-2/TRBV6-3 | NA | TRBJ2-5 | NA
TGTGCCTGGAGGAACAGGGGGGCCTACGAGCAGTACTTC | CAWRNRGAYEQYF | TRBV30 | NA | TRBJ2-7 | TRBD1
TGTGCTAGTGGTTCGTCCGGGACTAGCGGCGAGCAGTTCTTC | CASGSSGTSGEQFF | TRBV12-5 | few | TRBJ2-1 | TRBD2
TGTGCCACCAGTGATTCCAAGATTGGGGGAAGCAATCAGCCCCAGCATTTT | CATSDSKIGGSNQPQHF | TRBV24-1 | few | TRBJ1-5 | NA
TGTGCCTGGAGTGTAAGTGAGGATCAGCCCCAGCATTTT | CAWSVSEDQPQHF | TRBV30 | NA | TRBJ1-5 | NA
TGTGCCAGCAGCTTGGTAGTAGCGGGTACCGGGGAGCTGTTTTTT | CASSLVVAGTGELFF | TRBV5-4 | NA | TRBJ2-2 | TRBD2
TGCAGTCCACCCACACCCCGGAACTCAGGCCATGGCTACACCTTC | CSPPTPRNSGHGYTF | TRBV20-1 | many | TRBJ1-2 | NA
TGTGCCAGCAGTTCCCCGACAGTGGGCTTTGGCTACACCTTC | CASSSPTVGFGYTF | TRBV28 | NA | TRBJ1-2 | NA
TGCGCCAGCCACCAGGGGGCCCGGAACACCGGGGAGCTGTTTTTT | CASHQGARNTGELFF | TRBV5-1 | many | TRBJ2-2 | TRBD1
TGTGCCAGCAGTTACCTGGGAGGCTCCTACGAGCAGTACTTC | CASSYLGGSYEQYF | TRBV6-6 | few | TRBJ2-7 | NA
TGCAGACTTATAAAGGGATACAATGAGCAGTTCTTC | CRLIKGYNEQFF | TRBV20-1 | NA | TRBJ2-1 | NA
TGTGCCAGCAGTCCTAGCGGGAGTGTCCACGAGCAGTACTTC | CASSPSGSVHEQYF | TRBV28 | few | TRBJ2-7 | TRBD2
TGCGCCAGCAGCCAAGGAGGGAATAGGGACACAGAAGCTTTCTTT | CASSQGGNRDTEAFF | TRBV4-1 | few | TRBJ1-1 | NA
TGTGCCAGCTCACCAACGGGGACCGGGGAGCTGTTTTTT | CASSPTGTGELFF | TRBV18 | few | TRBJ2-2 | NA
TGTGCCAGCAGCCAAGAATTAGCGGGAAGGACCGGGGAGCTGTTTTTT | CASSQELAGRTGELFF | TRBV4-2 | NA | TRBJ2-2 | TRBD2